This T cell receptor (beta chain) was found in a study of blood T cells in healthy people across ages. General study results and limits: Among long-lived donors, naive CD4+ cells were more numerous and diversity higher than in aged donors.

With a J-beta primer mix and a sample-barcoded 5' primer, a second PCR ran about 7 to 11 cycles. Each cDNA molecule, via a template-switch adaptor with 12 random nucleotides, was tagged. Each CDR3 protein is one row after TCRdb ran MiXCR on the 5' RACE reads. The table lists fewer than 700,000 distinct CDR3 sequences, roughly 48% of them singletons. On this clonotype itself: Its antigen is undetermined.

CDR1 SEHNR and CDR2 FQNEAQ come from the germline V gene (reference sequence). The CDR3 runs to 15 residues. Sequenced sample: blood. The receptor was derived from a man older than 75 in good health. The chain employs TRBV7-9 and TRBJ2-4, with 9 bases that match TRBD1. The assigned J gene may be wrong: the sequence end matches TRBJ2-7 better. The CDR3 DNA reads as TGTGCCAGCAGCTCACGAACAGGGGGCGAAGGCGAGCAGTACTTC. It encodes CASSSRTGGEGEQYF.